What follows is one T cell receptor (beta chain) and its context. Relative to its sample, this clone is medium-sized (0.01 to 0.1%). Its antigen target is currently unknown. No base qualities exist here, and no much larger clone lies one base off it. For commercial TCRB immunosequencing, around 0.5 micrograms of biopsy DNA were submitted for each sample. Adaptive Biotechnology amplified CDR3 regions from genomic DNA with a two-step multiplex PCR that controlled for amplification bias. The first PCR used primers for every V and J gene segment; the second PCR added barcodes and Illumina adapters. CDR3 libraries were sequenced on an Illumina instrument. For the original study's pipeline: The analysis drew on both the pipelines supplied by the vendor and custom analysis of the raw data in R/Bioconductor running R version 3.3.0. Clonality, which ranges from 0 to 1, was calculated as the inverse of the normalised Shannon entropy across all productive clones. High-frequency clones were defined as the share of the repertoire taken up by the top 100 clones, keeping only clones that passed a 95% confidence test. The Simpson index measured repertoire diversity, and the Morisita-Horn index measured overlap between samples. What TCRdb holds here is the immuneACCESS table cut down to in-frame rearrangements. Part of the clones is not present; checked against another copy, under half of the missing clones reflect an unresolved V gene, and the others are unexplained. That table gives V, J and clone size, and the DNA gave D and trimming. In all, the sample holds 9,000 to 13,000 clones, and more than 60% of those were seen once. In total, the top ten clones hold about 4.5% of the sample.

The data originate from a study of T cell repertoires in ileal Crohn's disease (dated by TCRdb to about 2019). General notes on the study: The median duration of disease was roughly eight years, and at the time of surgery around 32% of patients were active smokers. All patients had surgery for a complication: stricturing disease in about 60% and penetrating disease in about 39%. Postoperative therapy was given to about half of the patients, with thiopurines administered to 11 patients and anti-TNF agents administered to some 17 patients. TCR repertoire analysis was performed in roughly 50 Crohn's disease patients drawn from a prospective multicentre cohort. The study was conducted in parallel with a multicentre cohort built to find predictors of early endoscopic recurrence after ileocolonic resection. A Rutgeerts score above i0 was used to define endoscopic postoperative recurrence. A total of roughly 170 mucosal samples from 57 patients were sequenced, collected from several sites on the surgical specimen and at postoperative endoscopy. Study-wide findings and limitations: Higher percentages of high-frequency clones at the time of surgery were linked to endoscopic recurrence, and every patient with clonality above 26.8% (18/57) had recurrence. Sorted CD8 T cells carried more high-frequency clones than CD4 T cells, suggesting mucosal expansions were mainly CD8. Compared with non-smokers, patients who were active smokers at surgery showed a significantly higher proportion of clonal expansions (around 24% vs 18%, p=0.02). Mucosal CD4 and CD8 T cells were sorted and sequenced only in a subgroup of patients, whose size was not stated.

The CDR3 holds 12 amino acids from the cysteine to the phenylalanine. CDR3 DNA is the only sequence kept; it has 36 bases, read in frame from the first base. Trimming at the junction amounts to 3 bases on V and 7 bases on J, and the germline ends lie 6 bases apart. CDR1 SGHTA and CDR2 FQGNSA were looked up in the germline V gene. Adults with ileal or ileocolonic Crohn's disease for whom ileocolonic resection was indicated were considered eligible. Before DNA extraction, whole ileal mucosal biopsies were kept frozen at -80 degrees C. Genomic DNA was isolated from frozen whole biopsies using a TRizol-based method, and the DNA was quantified with a NanoDrop 2000 spectrophotometer.

Sequencing was performed on ileal tissue. The source of this sequence is an adult with Crohn's disease. The sequence links TRBV7-2 to TRBJ1-4; no D segment can be confidently identified. The nucleotide sequence reads as follows: TGTGCCAGCAGCTTGGGAGGTGAAAAACTGTTTTTT. Translation gives CASSLGGEKLFF.